This is a list of T cell receptor beta chains from one sample in a study of blood T cell repertoires in COVID-19. Some clones are missing from TCRdb's copy, which holds only in-frame ones; the method was immunoSEQ multiplex PCR. The sample includes 300,000 to 350,000 clones, over 85% of them seen just once. Sample: peripheral blood. The receptors derive from a woman aged 55-69 years with COVID-19, enrolled during active disease. CDR3s include the opening cysteine and the closing phenylalanine or tryptophan. The order of the fields is CDR3 DNA, CDR3 protein, J gene, D gene, V gene, clone size. A D gene is named only where the DNA matches it firmly. Clone size appears in some rows only: once, few, many, or a class for an expanded clone.

DNA: TGTGCCAGCAGTGATTTAGCGGGGGGGTCGTGGACCCAGTACTTC; CDR3: CASSDLAGGSWTQYF; J: TRBJ2-5; D: TRBD2; V: TRBV2; size: NA
DNA: TGTGCCAGCTCACCCGGACAGGGGGACGAGCAGTACTTC; CDR3: CASSPGQGDEQYF; J: TRBJ2-7; D: TRBD1; V: TRBV18; size: NA
DNA: TGTGCCAGCAGTGACATACAGGGGAAGAACACTGAAGCTTTCTTT; CDR3: CASSDIQGKNTEAFF; J: TRBJ1-1; D: TRBD1; V: TRBV6-6; size: NA
DNA: TGTGCCAGCAGTTTAGGGGGGGCCGGGGAGCTGTTTTTT; CDR3: CASSLGGAGELFF; J: TRBJ2-2; D: NA; V: TRBV12-3/TRBV12-4; size: NA
DNA: TGTGCCAGCAGCGCCGGGGACACGGACTATGGCTACACCTTC; CDR3: CASSAGDTDYGYTF; J: TRBJ1-2; D: NA; V: TRBV9; size: NA
DNA: TGTGCCAGCAGCCCCACCTCAGGGGGCGCGGGGCAGCCCCAGCATTTT; CDR3: CASSPTSGGAGQPQHF; J: TRBJ1-5; D: TRBD1; V: TRBV11-2; size: NA
DNA: TGCGCCAGCAGCTCGGGACACGGGTTGGGCGGCTACACCTTC; CDR3: CASSSGHGLGGYTF; J: TRBJ1-2; D: NA; V: TRBV5-1; size: NA
DNA: TGTGCCAGCGGGGACAGGGGGCTTCACGAGCAGTACTTC; CDR3: CASGDRGLHEQYF; J: TRBJ2-7; D: TRBD1; V: TRBV6-5; size: NA
DNA: TGCAGTGCTAGTCTTCAGGGTGGAAGTGGCTACACCTTC; CDR3: CSASLQGGSGYTF; J: TRBJ1-2; D: NA; V: TRBV20-1; size: NA
DNA: TGTGCCAGCAGTTTGGGGCGGGGGGGCGAGTGTAATTCACCCCTCCACTTT; CDR3: CASSLGRGGECNSPLHF; J: TRBJ1-6; D: NA; V: TRBV5-7; size: few
DNA: TGTGCCAGCAGGGACAGGGTGCGTGGCTACACCTTC; CDR3: CASRDRVRGYTF; J: TRBJ1-2; D: TRBD1; V: TRBV28; size: NA
DNA: TGTGCCAGTAGTCGCCCAGGGGTCGGCGGCTACACCTTC; CDR3: CASSRPGVGGYTF; J: TRBJ1-2; D: NA; V: TRBV19; size: few
DNA: TGTGCCAGCAGTCCCCCTGGACAGGGGGCAACTGAAGCTTTCTTT; CDR3: CASSPPGQGATEAFF; J: TRBJ1-1; D: TRBD1; V: TRBV27; size: NA
DNA: TGTGCCAGCAGCGTAGGTCCAGGTCTCGGAGATACGCAGTATTTT; CDR3: CASSVGPGLGDTQYF; J: TRBJ2-3; D: NA; V: TRBV9; size: NA
DNA: TGCGCCAGCAGCTTGGGGGCATTATACGAGCAGTACTTC; CDR3: CASSLGALYEQYF; J: TRBJ2-7; D: NA; V: TRBV5-1; size: NA
DNA: TGTGCCAGCAGCGAAAGGGGGCGGAGGGACACTGAAGCTTTCTTT; CDR3: CASSERGRRDTEAFF; J: TRBJ1-1; D: TRBD1; V: TRBV14; size: once
DNA: TGTGCCACCGCCTCACAGGGGGGGAACACTGAAGCTTTCTTT; CDR3: CATASQGGNTEAFF; J: TRBJ1-1; D: TRBD1; V: TRBV10-3; size: NA
DNA: TGCGCCAGCAGCTTGGTTATCCAGGGGGACTATGGCTACACCTTC; CDR3: CASSLVIQGDYGYTF; J: TRBJ1-2; D: TRBD1; V: TRBV5-1; size: NA
DNA: TGTGCCAGTAGCCTCCCGCCGGGACAGATAGACAATGAGCAGTTCTTC; CDR3: CASSLPPGQIDNEQFF; J: TRBJ2-1; D: TRBD1; V: TRBV19; size: NA
DNA: TGCGCCAGCAGCTTCGGAGCGGGCGGGGAGCAGTACTTC; CDR3: CASSFGAGGEQYF; J: TRBJ2-7; D: NA; V: TRBV5-1; size: NA